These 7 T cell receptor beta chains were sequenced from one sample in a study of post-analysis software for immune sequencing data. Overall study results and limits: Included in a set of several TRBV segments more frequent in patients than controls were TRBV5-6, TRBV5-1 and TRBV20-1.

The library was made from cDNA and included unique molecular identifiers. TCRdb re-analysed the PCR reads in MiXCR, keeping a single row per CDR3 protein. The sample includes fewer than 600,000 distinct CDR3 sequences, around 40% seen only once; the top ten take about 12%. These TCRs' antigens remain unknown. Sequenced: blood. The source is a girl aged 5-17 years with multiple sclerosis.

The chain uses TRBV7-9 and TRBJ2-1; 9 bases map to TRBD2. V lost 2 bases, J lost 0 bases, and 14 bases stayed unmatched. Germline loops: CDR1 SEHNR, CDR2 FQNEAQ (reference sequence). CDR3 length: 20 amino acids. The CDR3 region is CASSLIGLAGKPFSYNEQFF. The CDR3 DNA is TGTGCCAGCAGCTTAATCGGTCTAGCGGGAAAACCTTTCTCCTACAATGAGCAGTTCTTC.

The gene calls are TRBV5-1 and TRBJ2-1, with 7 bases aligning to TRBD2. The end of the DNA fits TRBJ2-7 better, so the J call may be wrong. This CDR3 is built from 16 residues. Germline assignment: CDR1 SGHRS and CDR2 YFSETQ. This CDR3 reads CASSLGSGRASNEQYF. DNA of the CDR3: TGCGCCAGCAGCTTGGGTAGTGGGAGGGCCTCCAATGAGCAGTACTTC.

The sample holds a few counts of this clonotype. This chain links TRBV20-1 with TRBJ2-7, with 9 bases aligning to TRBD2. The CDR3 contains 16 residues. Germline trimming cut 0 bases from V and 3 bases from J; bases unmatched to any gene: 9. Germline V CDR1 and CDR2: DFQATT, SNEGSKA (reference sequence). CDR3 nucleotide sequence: TGCAGTGCTAGAGATCCCAAGCTAGCGGGGCACTACGAGCAGTACTTC. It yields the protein CSARDPKLAGHYEQYF.

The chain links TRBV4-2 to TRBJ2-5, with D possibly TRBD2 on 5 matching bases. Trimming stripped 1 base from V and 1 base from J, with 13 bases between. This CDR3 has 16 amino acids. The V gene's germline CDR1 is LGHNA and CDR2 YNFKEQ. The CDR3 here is CASSQGPAEFQETQYF. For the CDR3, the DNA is TGTGCCAGCAGCCAAGGTCCAGCGGAGTTCCAAGAGACCCAGTACTTC.

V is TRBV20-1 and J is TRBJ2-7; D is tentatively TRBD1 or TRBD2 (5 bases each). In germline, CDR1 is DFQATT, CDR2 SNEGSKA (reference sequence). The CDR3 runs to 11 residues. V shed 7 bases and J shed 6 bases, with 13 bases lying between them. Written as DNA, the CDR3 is TGCAGTGTCAGAGAGAGGGGCGAGCAGTACTTC. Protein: CSVRERGEQYF.

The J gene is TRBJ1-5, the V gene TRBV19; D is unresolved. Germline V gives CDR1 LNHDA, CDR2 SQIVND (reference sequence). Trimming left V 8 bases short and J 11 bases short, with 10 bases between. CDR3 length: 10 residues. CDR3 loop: CASGQVAQHF. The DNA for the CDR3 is TGTGCCAGTGGCCAGGTAGCCCAGCATTTT.

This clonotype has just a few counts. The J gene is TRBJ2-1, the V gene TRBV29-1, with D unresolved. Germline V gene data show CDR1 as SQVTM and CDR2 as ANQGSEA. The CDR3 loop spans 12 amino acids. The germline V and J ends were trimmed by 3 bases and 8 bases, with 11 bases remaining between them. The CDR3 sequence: CSVDWSRDEQFF. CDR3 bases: TGCAGCGTTGATTGGTCTCGGGATGAGCAGTTCTTC.